This TCR beta chain was documented in a study of shared T cell receptors in the human thymus. Only in-frame clones appear in the TCRdb table, and some are missing; sequencing was by immunoSEQ multiplex PCR. The repertoire has some 400,000 clones, over 90% of them found once; the top ten carry about 0.02%. Input material: thymocytes. The sequence was collected from a human donor.

CDR3 in DNA: TGTGCCAGCAGTGAAGAAACTGGGGGGACCCCCGTCCTACCGCAGTATTTT. Its protein is CASSEETGGTPVLPQYF. The genes are TRBV6-1 and TRBJ2-3; D is perhaps TRBD2 (6 bases). Trimming removed 1 base at V and 10 bases at J, with 24 bases between. Per the germline V gene, CDR1 is MNHNS and CDR2 is SASEGT. There are 17 residues in the CDR3.